A single sample is the source of the 22 T cell receptor beta chains below, sequenced in a study of blood T cell repertoires in COVID-19 (dated by TCRdb to about 2020). Libraries were constructed by the immunoSEQ multiplex PCR assay. The source is immuneACCESS, and TCRdb retained only in-frame sequences with V and J called. Part of the clones is not carried over; for the studies checked, unresolved V genes explain less than half of this, and the remainder is unexplained. The sample data list some 220,000 clones, and 75% to 85% of these were observed just once. The ten largest clones capture more than 5.5% of the sample. Sequenced sample: peripheral blood. The receptors derive from a human donor in a cohort sampled during active COVID-19.

The rearrangement links TRBV5-1 to TRBJ2-2, with TRBD1 identical over 12 bases. Germline V gene sequence: CDR1 SGHRS, CDR2 YFSETQ. V was pared by 4 bases and J by 1 base, with 5 bases of the junction left unmatched. The CDR3 loop spans 17 amino acids. CDR3 nucleotides: TGCGCCAGCAGCCTCCGGGACAGGGGGCAGAACACCGGGGAGCTGTTTTTT. Encoded protein: CASSLRDRGQNTGELFF.

This clone has more than one count but fewer than ten. The chain couples TRBV11-3 to TRBJ2-2; D is perhaps TRBD1 (6 bases). This CDR3 contains 14 residues. Looked up from germline, CDR1 is SGHNT and CDR2 is YENEEA. Trimming cost V 5 bases and J 5 bases, with 12 bases left between them. DNA of the CDR3: TGTGCCAGCAGCCCTACGACAGGAACCGGGGAGCTGTTTTTT. Its protein product is CASSPTTGTGELFF.

This clone was recorded only once. The chain is built from TRBV5-1 and TRBJ1-2, with 9 bases aligning to TRBD1. The CDR3 loop spans 15 amino acids. V was clipped by 5 bases and J by 8 bases; unmatched bases: 13. The V gene's germline CDR1 is SGHRS and CDR2 YFSETQ. CDR3 sequence (DNA): TGCGCCAGCAGACCCACAGGGGGCGCGTTACTCGGCTACACCTTC. Its translation is CASRPTGGALLGYTF.

The J gene is TRBJ1-1, the V gene TRBV5-1, with 9 bases matching TRBD1. CDR3 length equals 16 residues. Per germline, CDR1 SGHRS and CDR2 YFSETQ. With 5 bases clipped from V and 4 bases from J, the junction kept 12 bases outside the gene matches. The chain's CDR3 is CASSSTGGALGTEAFF. DNA of the CDR3: TGCGCCAGCAGTTCCACAGGGGGCGCTTTAGGCACTGAAGCTTTCTTT.

The chain has TRBV6-6 and TRBJ2-6, with a possible D match to TRBD1 (6 bases). CDR1 MNHNY and CDR2 SVGAGI come from the germline V gene (reference sequence). CDR3 length: 16 residues. Trimming took 4 bases from V and 0 from J, leaving 10 bases between them. CDR3 nucleotide sequence: TGTGCCAGCAGTTTTACAGGGCTCTCTGGGGCCAACGTCCTGACTTTC. It specifies CASSFTGLSGANVLTF.

This sequence joins TRBV6-1 and TRBJ1-2; D unclear. Between the trimmed V and J ends, which lost 2 bases and 2 bases, there was a span of 9 bases. Germline assignment: CDR1 MNHNS and CDR2 SASEGT. This CDR3 comprises 14 residues. DNA of the CDR3: TGTGCCAGCAGTGAAAGTAAAAGCAACTATGGCTACACCTTC. This gives the protein CASSESKSNYGYTF.

The rearrangement links TRBV11-2 to TRBJ1-2; TRBD1 agrees at 11 bases. The CDR3 is 14 amino acids. J lost 2 bases, V lost 5 bases, and 1 base had no gene match. The germline V gene encodes CDR1 SGHAT and CDR2 FQNNGV. The CDR3 here is CASSRTGGNYGYTF. Written as DNA, the CDR3 is TGTGCCAGCAGCCGGACAGGGGGCAACTATGGCTACACCTTC.

This sequence joins TRBV7-9 and TRBJ2-3, with D maybe TRBD2 (6 bases). Trimming stripped 5 bases from V and 0 bases from J, with 15 bases between. The CDR3 sequence is 16 residues long. Germline CDR1 and CDR2: SEHNR and FQNEAQ (reference sequence). CDR3 protein: CASSGSDGTSTDTQYF. The CDR3 region has the DNA TGTGCCAGCAGCGGCTCGGACGGGACTAGCACAGATACGCAGTATTTT.

The chain carries TRBV7-8 and TRBJ1-6; no clear D gene. V was shortened by 1 base and J by 5 bases, with 6 bases between the two germline ends. The CDR3 is 14 amino acids. Germline V lookup: CDR1 SGHVS, CDR2 FQNEAQ. The CDR3, as DNA: TGTGCCAGCAGCTTAGAGGCGGATAATTCACCCCTCCACTTT. Its protein product is CASSLEADNSPLHF.

This sequence joins TRBV30 and TRBJ1-4, with TRBD1 as a possible D gene (6 bases). Germline CDR1 reads GTSNPN; CDR2 reads SVGIG (reference sequence). The CDR3 consists of 14 residues. Between the trimmed V and J ends, which lost 0 bases and 8 bases, there was a span of 13 bases. The CDR3 nucleotides are TGTGCCTGGAGTGTAACCAGGGGAGGGGAAAAACTGTTTTTT. Translated, it gives CAWSVTRGGEKLFF.

J is TRBJ1-5 and V is TRBV28; tentatively, D is TRBD1 (5 bases). The CDR3 loop spans 12 amino acids. V lost 6 bases, J lost 3 bases, and 6 bases lay in between. CDR1 is MDHEN, CDR2 SYDVKM, per germline. The CDR3 region has the DNA TGTGCCAGCAGACAGGCCAATCAGCCCCAGCATTTT. Its translation: CASRQANQPQHF.

V and J are TRBV6-4 and TRBJ2-1; the match to TRBD2 covers 8 bases. V gave up 2 bases and J gave up 3 bases; unmatched junction bases: 3. Per the germline V gene, CDR1 is MRHNA and CDR2 is SNTAGT. The CDR3 runs to 15 residues. CDR3 DNA sequence: TGTGCCAGCAGTGACGCGCTAGCGGGCTACAATGAGCAGTTCTTC. Translating gives CASSDALAGYNEQFF.

This rearrangement joins TRBV15 to TRBJ1-5; D perhaps matches TRBD1 (6 bases). The CDR3 runs 15 residues. CDR1 and CDR2 from the germline V gene are LNHNV and YYDKDF (reference sequence). V was pared by 1 base and J by 5 bases, with 12 bases between. CDR3 residues: CATSRAGQKHQPQHF. DNA of the CDR3: TGTGCCACCAGCAGAGCAGGACAGAAGCATCAGCCCCAGCATTTT.

CDR3 loop: CASLRRRVSLFF. The CDR3 DNA sequence: TGTGCCAGTTTGCGTAGGCGGGTGTCCTTGTTCTTC. The genes are TRBV11-2 and TRBJ2-1, with D perhaps TRBD2 (5 bases). V lost 9 bases to trimming and J lost 15 bases, with 21 bases between them. Germline values: CDR1 SGHAT, CDR2 FQNNGV. The CDR3 has 12 amino acids.

This clone was seen only a few times. V gene TRBV6-5 combines with J gene TRBJ1-5, with a weak D call TRBD1 (5 bases). V gave up 8 bases and J gave up 6 bases, with 17 bases separating them. From germline, CDR1 is MNHEY and CDR2 SVGAGI. CDR3 length: 14 amino acids. The CDR3 loop is CASGLSGGFQPQHF. The CDR3 region has the DNA TGTGCCAGCGGACTCAGCGGGGGTTTTCAGCCCCAGCATTTT.

This chain uses TRBV27 with TRBJ2-1; 9 nucleotides line up with TRBD2. Germline-derived CDR1 and CDR2 are MNHEY and SMNVEV (reference sequence). V lost 3 bases and J lost 0; bases outside the gene matches: 6. This CDR3 has 17 residues. This chain's CDR3 is CASSLIAGETSYNEQFF. The CDR3, as DNA: TGTGCCAGCAGTTTGATAGCGGGAGAGACCTCCTACAATGAGCAGTTCTTC.

The chain couples TRBV13 to TRBJ1-2, with 10 bases matching TRBD1. This CDR3 has 13 residues. CDR1 and CDR2 from the germline V gene are PRHDT and FYEKMQ (reference sequence). Trimming removed 6 bases from V and 2 bases from J; junction bases left unmatched: 0. CDR3 in amino acids: CASRGQGNYGYTF. The CDR3 DNA is TGTGCCAGCAGGGGACAGGGGAACTATGGCTACACCTTC. Looking up the rest from reference TRBV13 and TRBJ1-2 gives the full variable domain: AAGVIQSPRHLIKEKRETATLKCYPIPRHDTVYWYQQGPGQDPQFLISFYEKMQSDKGSIPDRFSAQQFSDYHSELNMSSLELGDSALYFCASRGQGNYGYTFGSGTRLTVV.

The J gene is TRBJ2-1, the V gene TRBV5-1; a weak D match, TRBD1 (5 bases). Germline values: CDR1 SGHRS, CDR2 YFSETQ. The length of the CDR3 is 14 residues. Deletions cut 0 bases from V and 6 bases from J, with 10 bases between. The CDR3 loop reads CASSLAVQGNEQFF. DNA for the CDR3: TGCGCCAGCAGCTTGGCGGTTCAGGGCAATGAGCAGTTCTTC.

The rearrangement joins TRBV11-2 to TRBJ2-7, with D maybe TRBD1 (6 bases). The CDR3 runs 14 residues. The V and J ends lost 2 bases and 2 bases respectively, with 10 bases between them. Germline V gene data show CDR1 as SGHAT and CDR2 as FQNNGV. CDR3 residues: CASSLPGVPYEQYF. The CDR3 bases are TGTGCCAGCAGCTTACCAGGGGTTCCCTACGAGCAGTACTTC.

This clone was seen a few times. At the DNA level, this CDR3 is encoded by other sequences in the same sample as well. This sequence joins TRBV7-3 and TRBJ1-1; 7 positions agree with TRBD1. Germline CDR1 SGHTA, CDR2 FQGTGA. Germline trimming cut 4 bases from V and 3 bases from J; bases unmatched to any gene: 2. The CDR3 runs 13 residues. Written as DNA, the CDR3 is TGTGCCAGCAGCTCCCAGGGGGACACTGAAGCTTTCTTT. As protein: CASSSQGDTEAFF.

V gene TRBV7-6 combines with J gene TRBJ1-5; TRBD1 is a possible D gene (6 bases). The CDR3 sequence is 14 residues long. Trimming took off 5 bases at V and 1 base at J, with 9 bases between the two ends. Germline assignment: CDR1 SGHVS and CDR2 FNYEAQ. The CDR3 sequence is CASSQGQSNQPQHF. DNA of the CDR3: TGTGCCAGCAGCCAAGGACAGAGCAATCAGCCCCAGCATTTT. The complete variable domain, with remaining parts taken from reference TRBV7-6 and TRBJ1-5, reads GAGVSQSPRYKVTKRGQDVALRCDPISGHVSLYWYRQALGQGPEFLTYFNYEAQQDKSGLPNDRFSAERPEGSISTLTIQRTEQRDSAMYRCASSQGQSNQPQHFGDGTRLSIL.

The chain joins TRBV28 to TRBJ2-1; 10 positions match TRBD1. The junction had 10 bases not matched to a gene; V was cut back by 6 bases and J by 8 bases. This CDR3 comprises 15 residues. Germline CDR1 and CDR2: MDHEN and SYDVKM. The CDR3 here is CASRKPGQGRHEQFF. In DNA form, the CDR3 reads TGTGCCAGCAGAAAACCGGGACAGGGGCGACATGAGCAGTTCTTC. The full variable domain, with the rest looked up from reference TRBV28 and TRBJ2-1, is DVKVTQSSRYLVKRTGEKVFLECVQDMDHENMFWYRQDPGLGLRLIYFSYDVKMKEKGDIPEGYSVSREKKERFSLILESASTNQTSMYLCASRKPGQGRHEQFFGPGTRLTVL.